This TCR beta chain was observed in a study of blood T cells in healthy people across ages. Study findings and constraints: Both higher diversity and more naive CD4+ cells marked long-lived donors when set against aged donors. Age brought a roughly linear fall in TCR beta diversity measured per million T cells.

A sample-barcoded 5' primer and a J-beta primer mix were used in a second PCR of about 7 to 11 cycles. MiXCR was run by TCRdb on the 5' RACE reads, yielding one entry per CDR3 protein. This table holds fewer than 1.5 million distinct CDR3 sequences, 42% found once. In germline, CDR1 is MNHNY, CDR2 SVGAGI (reference sequence). The CDR3 length is 13 residues. As regards this clonotype: The target antigen is unknown.

The TCR was taken from a woman aged 18-29 years in good health. Input material: blood. V is TRBV6-6 and J is TRBJ1-5, with D uncertain. The J call may be incorrect, as the DNA end agrees better with TRBJ2-3. CDR3 sequence (DNA): TGTGCCAGCGCTCCCCTTGGCAATCAGCCCCAGTATTTT. It yields the protein CASAPLGNQPQYF.